These T cell receptor beta chains were read from a single sample in a study of cytomegalovirus exposure and HLA in healthy donors. Libraries were prepared by immunoSEQ multiplex PCR; TCRdb keeps only in-frame clonotypes and omits some of them. Among 150,000 to 200,000 clones, about 79% were seen once, and the ten largest hold around 0.96%. Material: PBMCs. These receptors all come from a woman in her forties or fifties in good health and CMV-seropositive. The CDR3 runs from the conserved cysteine through the conserved F or W. The order of the fields is D gene, J gene, clone size, V gene, CDR3 DNA, CDR3 protein. D genes are given only for firm matches. Part of the rows lack a size; the others show once, few, many or a class for expanded clones.

>-|TRBJ1-3|-|TRBV13
TGTGCCAGCAGCTTATACGGGACTGCCTACGGAAACACCATATATTTT
CASSLYGTAYGNTIYF
>-|TRBJ1-4|-|TRBV7-5
TGTGCCAGAAGCTCGGGACTTACTCAACCCCACCTCGCGCAAAAACTGTTTTTT
CARSSGLTQPHLAQKLFF
>-|TRBJ2-3|-|TRBV6-6
TGTGCCAGCAGTTACGGGCGCCAGGGGCGCCCAGATACGCAGTATTTT
CASSYGRQGRPDTQYF
>-|TRBJ2-6|-|TRBV27
TGTGCCAGCAGTGTGACAGGTGGGAGTAGGAGGTCTGGGGCCAACGTCCTGACTTTC
CASSVTGGSRRSGANVLTF
>-|TRBJ2-7|-|TRBV7-2
TGTGCCAGCAGCTTAGGGCAGCGGTACGAGCAGTACTTC
CASSLGQRYEQYF
>-|TRBJ1-2|few|TRBV2
TGTGCCAGCAGTGACTTCTCGGGGGGCTATGGCTACACCTTC
CASSDFSGGYGYTF
>TRBD1|TRBJ1-4|once|TRBV19
TGTGCCAGTAGTCAGACAGGGGCCCGCTGGGAACTGTTTTTT
CASSQTGARWELFF
>-|TRBJ2-5|-|TRBV5-6
TGTGCCAGCAGCTTGGGGTCAGGGTGGGAGACCCAGTACTTC
CASSLGSGWETQYF
>-|TRBJ2-7|-|TRBV21-1
TGTGCCAGCAGCAAAGCTAAGACAGGCCTTAGCTCCTACGAGCAGTACTTC
CASSKAKTGLSSYEQYF
>-|TRBJ1-2|few|TRBV5-6
TGTGCCAGCAGCGAAACAACTAGGACCGCAAACTATGGCTACACCTTC
CASSETTRTANYGYTF
>-|TRBJ2-1|-|TRBV29-1
TGCAGCGCCGCTCCCGGCAGGGTAACCTACAATGAGCAGTTCTTC
CSAAPGRVTYNEQFF
>TRBD2|TRBJ2-3|-|TRBV28
TGTGCCAGCACCCCCACTAGCGGCCACACAGATACGCAGTATTTT
CASTPTSGHTDTQYF
>-|TRBJ2-1|-|TRBV5-6
TGTGCCAGCAGATACGTCCGGGTGAGATCGGAGTTCTTC
CASRYVRVRSEFF
>-|TRBJ2-5|-|TRBV2
TGTGCCAGCAGTGGGGGAGGTTTAGAAGAGACCCAGTACTTC
CASSGGGLEETQYF
>TRBD1|TRBJ2-1|-|TRBV29-1
TGCAGCGCTTCGCCGGGACAGACAGCGGATGAGCAGTTCTTC
CSASPGQTADEQFF
>-|TRBJ1-1|-|TRBV19
TGTGCCAGTAGAACAAACACTGAAGCTTTCTTT
CASRTNTEAFF
>-|TRBJ2-7|-|TRBV5-6
TGTGCCAGCAGCTATACAGATTACGAGCAGTACTTC
CASSYTDYEQYF
>TRBD2|TRBJ2-1|-|TRBV2
TGTGCCAGCAGTGACCCGGGGGGGCCGTATGAGCAGTTCTTC
CASSDPGGPYEQFF
>-|TRBJ1-1|-|TRBV7-2
TGTGCCAGCAGCTTTCAAGGAGGGGACACTGAAGCTTTCTTT
CASSFQGGDTEAFF
>TRBD1|TRBJ1-2|few|TRBV18
TGTGCCAGCTCACCCGACAGGGGGCGGACTGGCTACACCTTC
CASSPDRGRTGYTF
>-|TRBJ1-5|-|TRBV6-1
TGTGCCAGCAGGGACAATTATAGCAATCAGCCCCAGCATTTT
CASRDNYSNQPQHF
>TRBD1|TRBJ2-7|-|TRBV10-3
TGTGCCATCAGTGAGACAAGGACAGGGGGCCGCGAGCAGTACTTC
CAISETRTGGREQYF
>-|TRBJ2-7|-|TRBV2
TGTGCCAGCAGTCTGCAGGGGGGACTCTACGAGCAGTACTTC
CASSLQGGLYEQYF
>TRBD2|TRBJ2-3|-|TRBV19
TGTGCCAGTCGACTAGCGGGATCCACAGATACGCAGTATTTT
CASRLAGSTDTQYF
>TRBD1|TRBJ2-7|-|TRBV5-4
TGTGCCAGCAGCTTGCGACAGGGGAACTACGAGCAGTACTTC
CASSLRQGNYEQYF
>-|TRBJ2-7|few|TRBV10-2
TGCGCCAGCAGTGAACACCCGTCCTACGAGCAGTACTTC
CASSEHPSYEQYF
>TRBD2|TRBJ2-5|-|TRBV11-3
TGTGCCAGCTCGGGGGACTATGGAGAGACCCAGTACTTC
CASSGDYGETQYF
>TRBD1|TRBJ1-3|-|TRBV4-1
TGCGCCAGCAGGAGGGACAGGGGAAGTGGAAACACCATATATTTT
CASRRDRGSGNTIYF
>TRBD1|TRBJ2-3|-|TRBV27
TGTGCCAGCAGTTCCAGGGGGCTTAGCACAGATACGCAGTATTTT
CASSSRGLSTDTQYF
>-|TRBJ1-1|-|TRBV7-8
TGTGCCAGCAGCTTAGCGTATACAGAAGAAGCTTTCTTT
CASSLAYTEEAFF
>-|TRBJ2-5|-|TRBV7-2
TGTGCCAGCAGCTTAGTGGCCAGAACAGAGACCCAGTACTTC
CASSLVARTETQYF
>-|TRBJ2-1|-|TRBV25-1
TGTGCCAGCAGTGAGTACGGGTACGGTGAGCAGTTCTTC
CASSEYGYGEQFF
>TRBD2|TRBJ2-1|-|TRBV6-5
TGTGCCAGCAGTTCCAGCGGGGGGGCGTCGAATGAGCAGTTCTTC
CASSSSGGASNEQFF
>TRBD1|TRBJ2-7|-|TRBV6-1
TGTGCCAGCAGGCCAAGGACAGGGGTAAACTACGAGCAGTACTTC
CASRPRTGVNYEQYF
>-|TRBJ2-3|-|TRBV1
TGCACCAGCGGCGGGAGGGCCAGTGAAGATACGCAGTATTTT
CTSGGRASEDTQYF
>-|TRBJ1-2|-|TRBV29-1
TGCAGCGTCGATTCGACAGACCGAAACTATGGCTACACCTTC
CSVDSTDRNYGYTF
>TRBD2|TRBJ2-1|-|TRBV2
TGTGCCAGCAGTGAGGGGGCTAGCGGGAGGATCGGTGAGCAGTTCTTC
CASSEGASGRIGEQFF
>TRBD1|TRBJ2-5|-|TRBV6-1
TGTGCCAGCAGTGAAATACAACAGGGGGCAGGAGAGACCCAGTACTTC
CASSEIQQGAGETQYF
>-|TRBJ1-5|-|TRBV9
TGTGCCAGCAGCGTAGGTAGGGGAGGGAATCAGCCCCAGCATTTT
CASSVGRGGNQPQHF
>TRBD1|TRBJ1-1|-|TRBV2
TGTGCCAGCTCTCCGCAGGGGGTTCGCACTGAAGCTTTCTTT
CASSPQGVRTEAFF
>-|TRBJ1-1|-|TRBV27
TGTGCCAGCAGTTTATCCCCCGGGGGGACTGAAGCTTTCTTT
CASSLSPGGTEAFF
>-|TRBJ2-2|-|TRBV5-1
TGCGCCAGCAGCTTAGCAGGGGACGCCGGGGAGCTGTTTTTT
CASSLAGDAGELFF
>TRBD1|TRBJ1-4|few|TRBV19
TGTGCCAGTAGTATTATTACAGGGGAATCAACTAATGAAAAACTGTTTTTT
CASSIITGESTNEKLFF
>TRBD1|TRBJ1-1|-|TRBV27
TGTGCCAGCAGTTTGGCCCCAGGACAGGGGGGGAACACTGAAGCTTTCTTT
CASSLAPGQGGNTEAFF
>TRBD2|TRBJ2-1|-|TRBV7-6
TGTGCCAGCACCTTGAGACTAGCGGCTAACAATGAGCAGTTCTTC
CASTLRLAANNEQFF
>-|TRBJ1-5|-|TRBV27
TGTGCCAGCAGTGTGAGCAGGGCCCATCAGCCCCAGCATTTT
CASSVSRAHQPQHF
>TRBD2|TRBJ2-5|-|TRBV7-6
TGTGCCAGCAGCTTACTAGCGGGGGAGGGGGTTTACCAAGAGACCCAGTACTTC
CASSLLAGEGVYQETQYF
>TRBD2|TRBJ2-3|once|TRBV4-3
TGCGCCAGCAGCCAAGATCTCGGGAGCGGGGGGACTAGCACAGATACGCAGTATTTT
CASSQDLGSGGTSTDTQYF
>-|TRBJ1-5|few|TRBV27
TGTGCCAGCAAGAGGACTCCTAGCAATCAGCCCCAGCATTTT
CASKRTPSNQPQHF
>TRBD1|TRBJ1-1|-|TRBV2
TGTGCCAGCAGTGTCCCAGAGACAGGGGACCTCACTGAAGCTTTCTTT
CASSVPETGDLTEAFF
>-|TRBJ1-2|-|TRBV27
TGTGCCAGCAGTCCGCAGACAGCTAACTATGGCTACACCTTC
CASSPQTANYGYTF
>-|TRBJ2-2|-|TRBV29-1
TGCAGCGCCCATAGCGGGACAGAGGTAACCGGGGAGCTGTTTTTT
CSAHSGTEVTGELFF
>TRBD2|TRBJ2-5|-|TRBV27
TGTGCCAGCAGTTCTTTCGGGACTAGCGGGAAACCGGGGGGGCAAGAGACCCAGTACTTC
CASSSFGTSGKPGGQETQYF
>TRBD1|TRBJ1-1|-|TRBV5-8
TGTGCCAGCAGCGTTTCGGACAGGGTATTCCAAATGAACACTGAAGCTTTCTTT
CASSVSDRVFQMNTEAFF
>-|TRBJ2-7|-|TRBV7-2
TGTGCCAGCAGCTCGGGGGGCGTTGGCTACGAGCAGTACTTC
CASSSGGVGYEQYF
>TRBD1|TRBJ1-3|-|TRBV2
TGTGCCAGCAGTCGGACAGGGACCTCTGGAAACACCATATATTTT
CASSRTGTSGNTIYF
>-|TRBJ2-5|once|TRBV9
TGTGCCAGCAGCGGGAGGGGTGAGACCCAGTACTTC
CASSGRGETQYF